This T cell receptor beta chain was obtained from a study of blood T cell repertoires in COVID-19. Study in general: Samples representing acute and convalescent COVID-19 were sourced from the United States, Italy and Spain. Sample material is recorded as cDNA or gDNA derived from T cells, B-cell-depleted T cells, or PBMCs.

Original processing methods: Quantification of nucleated cells was approximated via reference gene primer amplification. Assay: immunoSEQ multiplex PCR; the TCRdb copy retains only in-frame clones and omits some. V, J and clone size were drawn from that table, and D and trimming were deduced from the DNA. Among 90,000 to 120,000 clones listed, 69% were seen once. The CDR3 extends over 15 amino acids. Trimming at V came to 6 bases and at J to 6 bases, leaving 9 bases not matched to a gene. The V gene's germline CDR1 is MDHEN and CDR2 SYDVKM. The chain combines TRBV28 with TRBJ1-5; 9 bases align to TRBD1. Sequences were obtained from peripheral blood. The origin of this receptor is a man older than 75 with acute or convalescent COVID-19. CDR3 sequence reads: CASSPRDREFQPQHF. CDR3 nucleotide sequence: TGTGCCAGCAGCCCCAGGGACAGGGAGTTTCAGCCCCAGCATTTT.